This T cell receptor beta chain comes out of a study of shared clonotypes between healthy human individuals. Background on the study: CD4 naive and memory got three plates each, CD8 naive two, CD8 memory one.

Worth noting for this clone: Its specificity is unknown.

Findings and limits, study-wide: Across subsets, estimated richness was generally greater for naive than for memory populations.

Naive CD8 cells lacked CD45RO, underwent positive selection for CCR7 and left out terminally differentiated effector memory CD45RA+ cells. Germline CDR1 and CDR2: SQVTM and ANQGSEA. V dropped 4 bases and J dropped 3 bases, with 14 bases sitting between them. CDR3 length equals 14 residues. The study ran the assay at deep level. Profiling relied on immunoSEQ multiplex PCR, and the TCRdb table lists in-frame clones only, not all of them. The repertoire has hundreds of thousands of clones, roughly 98% of them found once; the top ten carry 0.3%. J is TRBJ2-3 and V is TRBV29-1, with D possibly being TRBD2 (6 bases). The clonotype originates from a young man in good health. Sequencing was performed on naive CD8+ T cells sorted from blood. CDR3 region: CSVVGGVGTDTQYF. In DNA, the CDR3 is TGCAGCGTTGTCGGAGGGGTGGGGACAGATACGCAGTATTTT.